Listed here is a single T cell receptor beta chain. CDR3 length: 16 residues. The germline V gene has CDR1 LNHDA and CDR2 SQIVND (reference sequence). V shed 0 bases and J shed 1 base, with 12 bases lying between them. Treatment denoted: randomized to nivolumab then ipilimumab (arm A) or the reverse (arm B). Patients had received no earlier DNA-damaging chemotherapy. PBMC sorting kept live CD3+CD8+ cells without CD19 or CD56. The data are from a study of sequential checkpoint blockade in melanoma. Study details: Each arm's sequence ended with maintenance nivolumab.

The protocol was immunoSEQ multiplex PCR, while the TCRdb copy is restricted to in-frame clones and leaves out a portion. The sample lists 12,000 or so clones, approximately 83% occurring once. The source of this sequence is a human donor with melanoma. The sequenced sample was CD8+ T cells sorted from blood (inferred from file names), obtained from a patient given nivolumab and ipilimumab in sequence. The rearrangement joins TRBV19 to TRBJ2-5, with D possibly matching TRBD2 (6 bases). The CDR3 nucleotides read TGTGCCAGTAGTATAGACGGGGGAGGTCTCCAAGAGACCCAGTACTTC. Translating it yields CASSIDGGGLQETQYF.